Sequencing of this TCR beta chain was carried out in a study of blood T cells in healthy people across ages. Whole-study results and caveats: From one million sequenced T cells, diversity estimates were lower bounds.

Details on this clonotype: Its antigen is currently unknown.

Combining a sample-barcoded 5' primer with a J-beta primer mix, a second PCR ran for roughly 7 to 12 cycles. MiXCR, applied by TCRdb to the 5' RACE reads, yields one record per CDR3 protein. The table records about 900,000 distinct CDR3 sequences, about 48% of them present only once. The source material was blood. This TCR came from a man younger than 45 in good health.

CDR3 sequence (DNA): TGTGCCAGCAGTTCGGGACAGGGCGATTGGACTGAAGCTTTCTTT. It translates to CASSSGQGDWTEAFF. This chain uses TRBV27 with TRBJ1-1; TRBD1 matches at 9 bases. The germline V gene encodes CDR1 MNHEY and CDR2 SMNVEV (reference sequence). This CDR3 contains 15 residues. V lost 4 bases, J lost 5 bases, and 8 bases stayed unmatched.